This T cell receptor beta chain was obtained from a study of shared clonotypes between healthy human individuals. There were no recent acute infections or vaccinations among the donors, who were healthy HIV-negative adults. Caucasian adults living in Nashville, Tennessee, provided all samples. Whole-study results and caveats: The study found lower generation probabilities in non-shared clonotypes than in those shared by all four donors.

V lost 0 bases, J lost 2 bases, and 11 bases lay in between. The CDR3 sequence is 15 residues long. Germline assignment: CDR1 KGHSH and CDR2 LQKENI. Researchers ran the assay at a deep level. Here immunoSEQ multiplex PCR was the method, and the copy in TCRdb shows in-frame clones only, minus some. The table shows some 2,400,000 clones, with approximately 96% occurring only once. Comments on this clone: As yet, its antigen is unknown.

The clonotype was recovered from a man between 18 and 29 years old in good health. Specimen: naive CD4+ T cells sorted from blood. Regarding subset: CD45RA+ positively selected. The chain links TRBV18 to TRBJ2-7, with TRBD1 as a possible D gene (6 bases). CDR3 loop: CASSPPGTRAYEQYF. CDR3 in DNA: TGTGCCAGCTCACCACCGGGGACAAGAGCCTACGAGCAGTACTTC. Together with reference TRBV18 and TRBJ2-7, the CDR3 gives the full variable domain: NAGVMQNPRHLVRRRGQEARLRCSPMKGHSHVYWYRQLPEEGLKFMVYLQKENIIDESGMPKERFSAEFPKEGPSILRIQQVVRGDSAAYFCASSPPGTRAYEQYFGPGTRLTVT.